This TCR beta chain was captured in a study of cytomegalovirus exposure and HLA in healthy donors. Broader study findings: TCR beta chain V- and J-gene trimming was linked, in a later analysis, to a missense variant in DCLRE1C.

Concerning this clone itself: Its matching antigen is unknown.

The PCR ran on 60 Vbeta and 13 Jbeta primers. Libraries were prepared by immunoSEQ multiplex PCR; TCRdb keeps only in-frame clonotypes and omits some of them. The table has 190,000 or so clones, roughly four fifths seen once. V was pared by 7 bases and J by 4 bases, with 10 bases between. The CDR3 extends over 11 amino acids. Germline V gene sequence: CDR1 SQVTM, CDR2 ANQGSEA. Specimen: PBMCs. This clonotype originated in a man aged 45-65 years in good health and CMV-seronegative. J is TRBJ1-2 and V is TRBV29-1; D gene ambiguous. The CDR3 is CSASYSYGYTF. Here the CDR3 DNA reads TGCAGCGCCTCATACAGCTATGGCTACACCTTC.